Reported below is one T cell receptor beta chain. The primer mix had 60 Vbeta and 13 Jbeta primers. Measured with immunoSEQ multiplex PCR; TCRdb has only the in-frame clones, and not every one. The sample has approximately 110,000 clones; 50% to 65% are singletons. J was trimmed by 7 bases and V by 5 bases; bases with no gene match: 10. CDR3 length: 15 residues. Germline loops: CDR1 MNHEY, CDR2 SVGAGI. This entry comes from a study of cytomegalovirus exposure and HLA in healthy donors. The sequenced sample consisted of PBMCs. The chain employs TRBV6-5 and TRBJ2-4; TRBD2 matches at 8 bases. The sequence came from a man younger than 40 in good health and CMV-seropositive. This CDR3 is CASSPSTGGGNIQYF. The CDR3 region has the DNA TGTGCCAGCAGTCCAAGCACCGGGGGGGGGAACATTCAGTACTTC.